This TCR beta chain emerged from a study of T-cell memory formation after mild COVID-19. General study points: Later expanders leaned CD4+, whereas day 15 to 85 contracting clones were balanced CD4/CD8.

This clonotype was seen more than once but under ten times. What it binds is not known. TCRdb used MiXCR to reprocess the 5' RACE reads, holding one entry per CDR3 protein. The table has 250,000 or so distinct CDR3 sequences, approximately 9% seen once. The ends were cut back, 5 bases at V and 9 bases at J, with 14 bases in the middle. The CDR3 is 13 amino acids. The V gene's germline CDR1 is SGHTA and CDR2 FQGNSA. The receptor's source is a man aged 18 to 29 who had mild COVID-19 (a few samples of this study predate the infection). Cell type and time point are not known. Sequenced: PBMCs or a T cell subset sorted from them (not recorded which). The V call is TRBV7-2, the J call TRBJ2-1; no definite D call. The CDR3 region has the DNA TGTGCCAGCAGCCTCATATCTAGTGTTGAGCAGTTCTTC. Translation gives CASSLISSVEQFF.